This T cell receptor (beta chain) stems from a study of post-analysis software for immune sequencing data. Findings and caveats of the study: Five TRBV segments, including TRBV5-6, TRBV5-1 and TRBV20-1, were more frequent in patients than controls.

This clonotype appeared a single time. What it binds is unknown. Prepared TCR beta cDNA libraries contained unique molecular identifiers. Starting from roughly 1 to 10 million T cells, the study yielded roughly 0.5 million cDNA molecules. TCRdb re-called the PCR reads through MiXCR, storing one row per CDR3 protein. The sample has hundreds of thousands of distinct CDR3 sequences, over 45% seen once. The CDR3 consists of 15 residues. Trimming took 7 bases from V and 1 from J; bases not matched to a gene: 10. Germline assignment: CDR1 MNHNS and CDR2 SASEGT. The origin of this receptor is a girl aged 2-10 years with multiple sclerosis. Sequenced sample: blood. This chain connects TRBV6-1 to TRBJ2-7, with 7 bases fitting TRBD1. CDR3 sequence (DNA): TGTGCCAGCAATCCCGTTGGGACAGCGTCCTACGAGCAGTACTTC. Translated: CASNPVGTASYEQYF.